A selection of T cell receptor beta chains follows, all from one sample in a study of T cell repertoires in cytomegalovirus infection. No antigen has been identified for these receptors. TCRdb called the reads again in MiXCR, with one record for every CDR3 protein. The table records about 900,000 distinct CDR3 sequences, less than 35% of them present only once. The starting material was cultured CD8+ T cells from PBMCs, obtained from culture after CMV antigen stimulation. These receptor sequences come from a human donor in good health (CMV status not recorded). Some clones in this sample may be carry-over from other donors' samples. CDR3s include the opening cysteine and the closing phenylalanine or tryptophan. The D gene is left open where the match is weak. Part of the rows lack a size; the others show once, few, many or a class for expanded clones.

v_gene	d_gene	j_gene	abundance	CDR3nt	CDR3aa
TRBV7-8	.	TRBJ1-4	many	TGTGCCAGCAGCCGGGGACGTCGGCCTGCCACTAATGAAAAACTGTTTTTT	CASSRGRRPATNEKLFF
TRBV12-3/TRBV12-4	.	TRBJ2-7	few	TGTGCCAGCAGTTCCACAATTACAGGGTTAGAGGGCGAGCAGTACTTC	CASSSTITGLEGEQYF
TRBV19	TRBD2	TRBJ2-2	many	TGTGCCAGTAGGACCTCTAGCGGGACCAACACCGGGGAGCTGTTTTTT	CASRTSSGTNTGELFF
TRBV6-5	TRBD2	TRBJ2-1	.	TGTGCCAGCTCAGGACTAGCGGGGGGGCCCTACAATGAGCAGTTCTTC	CASSGLAGGPYNEQFF
TRBV7-8	TRBD2	TRBJ2-1	.	TGTGCCAGCAGCATAAGACTAGCGGGGGTCAATGAGCAGTTCTTC	CASSIRLAGVNEQFF
TRBV2	.	TRBJ1-2	.	TGTGCCAGCACCCAGTATGGCTACACCTTC	CASTQYGYTF
TRBV19	TRBD2	TRBJ2-5	.	TGTGCCAGTGCTCCGGGACTAGCACGTTTCCCACCAGAGACCCAGTACTTC	CASAPGLARFPPETQYF
TRBV7-6	.	TRBJ1-4	few	TGTGCCAGCAGCCCTTATGAGGGGCCGACTAATGAAAAACTGTTTTTT	CASSPYEGPTNEKLFF
TRBV19	TRBD1	TRBJ1-5	few	TGTGCCAGTAGTACATGGATAGGGGCAGGGGGCGGACGGCAGCCCCAGCATTTT	CASSTWIGAGGGRQPQHF
TRBV20-1	TRBD1	TRBJ1-5	.	TGCAGTGCTAAGCTCCGGGACAGATCTTTTTATAGCAATCAGCCCCAGCATTTT	CSAKLRDRSFYSNQPQHF
TRBV29-1	TRBD1	TRBJ2-1	.	TGCAGCGTTGCTTCCGGGACAGGGGCTGAGCAGTTCTTC	CSVASGTGAEQFF
TRBV12-5	.	TRBJ1-2	.	TGTGCTAGTGGCGACTCCGGTGAAGGCTACACCTTC	CASGDSGEGYTF
TRBV10-3	.	TRBJ1-1	.	TGTGCCATAGGTGGCGGGGGTTCGAACACTGAAGCTTTCTTT	CAIGGGGSNTEAFF
TRBV2	.	TRBJ1-2	few	TGTGCCAGCAGTGAACGGGGTCCCGGCTACACCTTC	CASSERGPGYTF
TRBV10-3	TRBD1	TRBJ1-4	.	TGTGCCATCAGTGGGCATCCGACAGGGGGAACTAATGAAAAACTGTTTTTT	CAISGHPTGGTNEKLFF
TRBV5-1	.	TRBJ2-5	.	TGCGCCAACAGCTCGGGACACCGACAAGAGACCCAGTACTTC	CANSSGHRQETQYF
TRBV7-3	TRBD1	TRBJ2-1	few	TGTGCCAGCAGCCCCACAGGGGGGCATGACAATGAGCAGTTCTTC	CASSPTGGHDNEQFF
TRBV7-8	TRBD2	TRBJ2-1	many	TGTGCCAGCAGATCCCGACTAGCGGGGTCGGGTGTTAATGAGCAGTTCTTC	CASRSRLAGSGVNEQFF
TRBV19	.	TRBJ1-1	.	TGTGCCAGTACCAAACAGGGAAACACTGAAGCTTTCTTT	CASTKQGNTEAFF
TRBV18	.	TRBJ2-2	few	TGTGCCAGCTCGCAGGCGGGGACGAACACCGGGGAGCTGTTTTTT	CASSQAGTNTGELFF
TRBV9	.	TRBJ1-6	few	TGTGCCAGCAGCGTAGGCGGGGGGATGAGTTCACCCCTCCACTTT	CASSVGGGMSSPLHF
TRBV20-1	.	TRBJ2-3	.	TGCAGTGTTGGAGAGGGGCCCACAGATACGCAGTATTTT	CSVGEGPTDTQYF
TRBV6-2/TRBV6-3	TRBD2	TRBJ2-1	.	TGTGCCAGCAGTTCCTTCTTGAGACTAGCGGGGGATTCCTACAATGAGCAGTTCTTC	CASSSFLRLAGDSYNEQFF